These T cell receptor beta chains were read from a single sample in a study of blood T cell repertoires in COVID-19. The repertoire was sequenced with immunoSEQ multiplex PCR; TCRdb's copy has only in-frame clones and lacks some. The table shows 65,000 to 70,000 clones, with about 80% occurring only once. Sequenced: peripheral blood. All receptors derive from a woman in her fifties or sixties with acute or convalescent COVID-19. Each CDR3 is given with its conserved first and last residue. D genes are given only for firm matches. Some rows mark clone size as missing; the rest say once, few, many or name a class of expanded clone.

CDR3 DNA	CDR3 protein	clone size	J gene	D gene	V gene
TGTGCCAGCAGCCCGCCCTGGGACAGGTCGAACACTGAAGCTTTCTTT	CASSPPWDRSNTEAFF	-	TRBJ1-1	TRBD1	TRBV14
TGTGCCAGCAGCTTAGATTCCGGCTACGAGCAGTACTTC	CASSLDSGYEQYF	-	TRBJ2-7	-	TRBV11-3
TGTGCCAGCAGCAAAGGCGACACCTGGTCGAATGAAAAACTGTTTTTT	CASSKGDTWSNEKLFF	-	TRBJ1-4	-	TRBV21-1
TGTGCCAGCAGCCCAGCAACGTGGGCCGAAGCTTTCTTT	CASSPATWAEAFF	-	TRBJ1-1	-	TRBV11-2
TGTGCCTCCGACAGCGGGGGGGCCGACGAGCAGTACTTC	CASDSGGADEQYF	-	TRBJ2-7	TRBD2	TRBV10-3
TGTGCCAGTAGTGAAGCGTTTTCAAACTATGGCTACACCTTC	CASSEAFSNYGYTF	few	TRBJ1-2	-	TRBV19
TGTGCCAGCACCCCGGGCGGGACAGGGGATCGCGAGCAGTACTTC	CASTPGGTGDREQYF	once	TRBJ2-7	TRBD1	TRBV6-5
TGTGCCAGCAGTGCAGGGTATAGCAATCAGCCCCAGCATTTT	CASSAGYSNQPQHF	-	TRBJ1-5	-	TRBV2
TGTGCCAGCAGCGCCGGACAGACGAACACTGAAGCTTTCTTT	CASSAGQTNTEAFF	-	TRBJ1-1	-	TRBV2
TGTGCCAGCACTAGACAGGAAGAGAATTCACCCCTCCACTTT	CASTRQEENSPLHF	-	TRBJ1-6	-	TRBV6-5
TGCAGCGTTGCTGGGGGGGCGTTGGGCACAGATACGCAGTATTTT	CSVAGGALGTDTQYF	-	TRBJ2-3	-	TRBV29-1
TGTGCCAGCAGCGTAAACGCAGGGAACGACTATGGCTACACCTTC	CASSVNAGNDYGYTF	-	TRBJ1-2	-	TRBV9
TGTGCCAGCAGTGAACCCCTCCAGGGGGCAACTAATGAAAAACTGTTTTTT	CASSEPLQGATNEKLFF	-	TRBJ1-4	TRBD1	TRBV6-1
TGTGCCTGTCAAACAGGGACTGGAAACACCATATATTTT	CACQTGTGNTIYF	-	TRBJ1-3	-	TRBV30
TGTGCCAGCAGCCCGACAGGGGGGGGATACGGGGAGCTGTTTTTT	CASSPTGGGYGELFF	-	TRBJ2-2	TRBD1	TRBV27
TGTGCCAGTAGTCCCAGGGAAGGGGGCACTGAAGCTTTCTTT	CASSPREGGTEAFF	once	TRBJ1-1	-	TRBV19
TGTGCCAGCAGTGAAAACAGGGCACAGACCCAGTACTTC	CASSENRAQTQYF	-	TRBJ2-5	-	TRBV6-1
TGTGCCAGCAGGTTCGGACAGAAGAACACTGAAGCTTTCTTT	CASRFGQKNTEAFF	-	TRBJ1-1	-	TRBV6-5
TGTGCCAGCAGTGAAGCGCTAAGGGGGCGGTGGGACACTGAAGCTTTCTTT	CASSEALRGRWDTEAFF	-	TRBJ1-1	TRBD1	TRBV6-1
TGTGCCAGCAGCCAAACAGGGGTGAAAGGCTACACCTTC	CASSQTGVKGYTF	-	TRBJ1-2	TRBD1	TRBV7-2
TGTGCCAGCAGTTCGGGACAGGGTTTTTCACCCCTCCACTTT	CASSSGQGFSPLHF	-	TRBJ1-6	TRBD1	TRBV2
TGTGCCAGCAGCCAGGACAATAACTATGGCTACACCTTC	CASSQDNNYGYTF	-	TRBJ1-2	-	TRBV5-5
TGTGCCAGCAGTTACGCCGGGAACTCCGGAAACACCATATATTTT	CASSYAGNSGNTIYF	-	TRBJ1-3	-	TRBV6-6
TGTGCCAGCAGTGAATGGCTTGGCTCTGGAAACACCATATATTTT	CASSEWLGSGNTIYF	once	TRBJ1-3	-	TRBV2
TGTGCCAGTAGTCCCCGGACAGGATACACAGATACGCAGTATTTT	CASSPRTGYTDTQYF	-	TRBJ2-3	TRBD1	TRBV19
TGCGCCAGCAGCCAGGCGGGGGGGACAGTTGCTGAAAAACTGTTTTTT	CASSQAGGTVAEKLFF	-	TRBJ1-4	TRBD1	TRBV4-1